The clone carrying this T cell receptor beta chain occurred a few times. Its antigen is still unknown. This specimen comes from a study of blood T cells in healthy people across ages. Regarding the study as a whole: The long-lived group displayed more naive CD4+ cells, plus higher diversity, than the aged donors did. Estimated diversity that came from one million T cells was considered an underestimate. Naive T cell percentage by flow cytometry tracked strongly with beta diversity.

A second about 7 to 12 cycle PCR used barcoded and J-beta primers. Unique molecular identifiers of 12 random nucleotides labeled each cDNA. TCRdb passed the 5' RACE reads through MiXCR, listing each CDR3 protein once. The sample shows about 1,600,000 distinct CDR3 sequences, around 42% of them seen only once. Germline values: CDR1 LNHNV, CDR2 YYDKDF (reference sequence). Trimming took off 0 bases at V and 5 bases at J, with 14 bases between the two ends. The CDR3 extends over 15 amino acids. The sequencing sample was made of blood. The rearrangement uses TRBV15 and TRBJ2-7; D not certain. This TCR came from a woman aged 18-29 years in good health. This CDR3 is CATSRDLYTYNEQYF. DNA of the CDR3: TGTGCCACCAGCAGAGATCTATACACCTATAACGAGCAGTACTTC.